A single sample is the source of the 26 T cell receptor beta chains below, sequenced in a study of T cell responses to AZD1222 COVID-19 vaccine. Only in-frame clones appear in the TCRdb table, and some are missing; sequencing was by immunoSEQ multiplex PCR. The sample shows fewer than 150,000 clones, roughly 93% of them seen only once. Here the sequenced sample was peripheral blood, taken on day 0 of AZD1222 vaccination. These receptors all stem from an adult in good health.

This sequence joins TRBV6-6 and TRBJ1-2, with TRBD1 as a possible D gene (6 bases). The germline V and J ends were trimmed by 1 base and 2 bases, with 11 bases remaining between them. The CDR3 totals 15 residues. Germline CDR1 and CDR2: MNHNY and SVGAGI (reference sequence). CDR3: CASSYLIGQNYGYTF. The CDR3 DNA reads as TGTGCCAGCAGTTACTTGATCGGACAGAACTATGGCTACACCTTC.

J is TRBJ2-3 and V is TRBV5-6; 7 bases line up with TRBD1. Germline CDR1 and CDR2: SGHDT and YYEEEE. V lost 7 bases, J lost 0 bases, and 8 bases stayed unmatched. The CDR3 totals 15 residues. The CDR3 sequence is CASHLDRLSTDTQYF. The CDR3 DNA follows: TGTGCCAGCCACCTGGACAGGCTTAGCACAGATACGCAGTATTTT.

CDR3 coding DNA: TGTGCCAGCAGGTCCGGGACAGGGGTTCTAGGCTACACCTTC. Translating gives CASRSGTGVLGYTF. The chain joins TRBV28 to TRBJ1-2; 10 bases agree with TRBD1. CDR3 length: 14 amino acids. With 6 bases clipped from V and 8 bases from J, the junction kept 9 bases outside the gene matches. Germline CDR1 and CDR2: MDHEN and SYDVKM.

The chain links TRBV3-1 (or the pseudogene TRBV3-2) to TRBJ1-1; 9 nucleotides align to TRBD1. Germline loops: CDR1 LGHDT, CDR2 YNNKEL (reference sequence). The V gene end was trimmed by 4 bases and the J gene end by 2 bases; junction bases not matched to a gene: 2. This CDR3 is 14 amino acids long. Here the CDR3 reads CASSRGQGNTEAFF. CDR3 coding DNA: TGTGCCAGCAGCCGGGGACAGGGAAACACTGAAGCTTTCTTT.

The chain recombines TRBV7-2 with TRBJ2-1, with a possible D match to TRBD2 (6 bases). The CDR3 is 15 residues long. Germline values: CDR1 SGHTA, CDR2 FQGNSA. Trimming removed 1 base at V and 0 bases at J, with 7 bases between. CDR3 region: CASSLDGSSYNEQFF. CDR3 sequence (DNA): TGTGCCAGCAGCTTAGACGGGAGCTCCTACAATGAGCAGTTCTTC. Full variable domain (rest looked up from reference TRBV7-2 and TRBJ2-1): GAGVSQSPSNKVTEKGKDVELRCDPISGHTALYWYRQSLGQGLEFLIYFQGNSAPDKSGLPSDRFSAERTGGSVSTLTIQRTQQEDSAVYLCASSLDGSSYNEQFFGPGTRLTVL.

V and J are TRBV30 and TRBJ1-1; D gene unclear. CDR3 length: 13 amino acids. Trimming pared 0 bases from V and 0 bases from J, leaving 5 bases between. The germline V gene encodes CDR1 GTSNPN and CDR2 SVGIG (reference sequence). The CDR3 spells CAWSVRMNTEAFF. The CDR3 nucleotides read TGTGCCTGGAGTGTACGCATGAACACTGAAGCTTTCTTT.

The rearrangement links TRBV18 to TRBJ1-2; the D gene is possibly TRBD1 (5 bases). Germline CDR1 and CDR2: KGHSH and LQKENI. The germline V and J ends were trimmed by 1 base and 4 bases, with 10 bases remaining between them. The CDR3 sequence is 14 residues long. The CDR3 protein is CASSPQGYGYGYTF. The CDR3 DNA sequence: TGTGCCAGCTCACCACAGGGGTATGGCTATGGCTACACCTTC.

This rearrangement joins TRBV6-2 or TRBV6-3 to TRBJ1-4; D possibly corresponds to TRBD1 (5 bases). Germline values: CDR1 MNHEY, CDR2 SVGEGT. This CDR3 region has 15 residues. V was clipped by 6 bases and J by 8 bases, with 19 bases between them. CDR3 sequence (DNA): TGTGCCAGCAGCTCCCCACAGGCCACGGCGGAAAAACTGTTTTTT. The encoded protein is CASSSPQATAEKLFF.

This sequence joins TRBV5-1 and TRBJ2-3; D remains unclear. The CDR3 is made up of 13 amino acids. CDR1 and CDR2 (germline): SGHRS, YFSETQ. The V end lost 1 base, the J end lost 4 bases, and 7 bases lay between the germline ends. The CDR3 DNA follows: TGCGCCAGCAGCTTGTTAACCTCAGATACGCAGTATTTT. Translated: CASSLLTSDTQYF.

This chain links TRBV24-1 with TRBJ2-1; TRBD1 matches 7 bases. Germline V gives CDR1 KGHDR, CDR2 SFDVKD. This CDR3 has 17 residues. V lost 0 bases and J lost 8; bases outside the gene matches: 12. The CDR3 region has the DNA TGTGCCACCAGTGATTTGGACAGGGTAGGTCGACTGGATGAGCAGTTCTTC. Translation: CATSDLDRVGRLDEQFF.

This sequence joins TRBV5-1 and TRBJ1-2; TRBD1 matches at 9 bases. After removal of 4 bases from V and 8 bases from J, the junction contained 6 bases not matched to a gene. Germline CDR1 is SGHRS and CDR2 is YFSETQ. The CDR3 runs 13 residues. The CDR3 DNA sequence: TGCGCCAGCAGCCCGCGACAGGGGGAAGGCTACACCTTC. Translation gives CASSPRQGEGYTF.

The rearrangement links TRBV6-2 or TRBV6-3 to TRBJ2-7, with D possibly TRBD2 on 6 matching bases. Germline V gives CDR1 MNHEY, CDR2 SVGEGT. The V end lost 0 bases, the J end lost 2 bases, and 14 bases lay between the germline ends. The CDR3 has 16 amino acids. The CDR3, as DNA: TGTGCCAGCAGTTACTCGTTTATGAGACTAGCCTACGAGCAGTACTTC. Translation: CASSYSFMRLAYEQYF.

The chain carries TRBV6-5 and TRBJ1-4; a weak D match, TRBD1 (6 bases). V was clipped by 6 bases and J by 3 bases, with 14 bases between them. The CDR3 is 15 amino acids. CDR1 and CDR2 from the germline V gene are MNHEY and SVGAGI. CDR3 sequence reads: CASRNPGAPNEKLFF. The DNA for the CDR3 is TGTGCCAGCAGGAACCCAGGGGCACCTAATGAAAAACTGTTTTTT.

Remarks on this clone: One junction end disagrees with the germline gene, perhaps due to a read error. CDR3 DNA sequence: TGTGCCTGGAGTCACCAAAGTCTCTTCTTCTTC. This sequence encodes CAWSHQSLFFF. The rearrangement joins TRBV30 to TRBJ1-2; D unclear. There are 11 residues in the CDR3. Germline V lookup: CDR1 GTSNPN, CDR2 SVGIG (reference sequence).

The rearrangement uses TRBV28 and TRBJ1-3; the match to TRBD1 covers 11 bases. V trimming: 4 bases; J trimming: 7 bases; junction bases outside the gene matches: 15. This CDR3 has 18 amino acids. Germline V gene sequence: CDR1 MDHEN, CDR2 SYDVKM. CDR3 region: CASSSKDRGLRSGNTIYF. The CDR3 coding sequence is TGTGCCAGCAGTTCCAAGGACAGGGGGCTTCGGTCGGGTAACACCATATATTTT.

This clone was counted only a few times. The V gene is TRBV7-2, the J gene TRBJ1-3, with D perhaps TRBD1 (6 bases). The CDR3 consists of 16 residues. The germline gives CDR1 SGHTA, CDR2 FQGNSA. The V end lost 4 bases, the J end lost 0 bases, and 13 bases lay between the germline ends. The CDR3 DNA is TGTGCCAGCAGCTCCAACCGAGGGGGCTCTGGAAACACCATATATTTT. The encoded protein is CASSSNRGGSGNTIYF. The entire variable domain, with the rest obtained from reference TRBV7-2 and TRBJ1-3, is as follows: GAGVSQSPSNKVTEKGKDVELRCDPISGHTALYWYRQSLGQGLEFLIYFQGNSAPDKSGLPSDRFSAERTGGSVSTLTIQRTQQEDSAVYLCASSSNRGGSGNTIYFGEGSWLTVV.

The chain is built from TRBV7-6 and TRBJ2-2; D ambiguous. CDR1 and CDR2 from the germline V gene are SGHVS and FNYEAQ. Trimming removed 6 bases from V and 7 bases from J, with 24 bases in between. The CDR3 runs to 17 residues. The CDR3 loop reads CASSSPPSPPLNGELFF. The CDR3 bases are TGTGCCAGCAGTTCCCCCCCGAGTCCTCCCCTTAACGGGGAGCTGTTTTTT.

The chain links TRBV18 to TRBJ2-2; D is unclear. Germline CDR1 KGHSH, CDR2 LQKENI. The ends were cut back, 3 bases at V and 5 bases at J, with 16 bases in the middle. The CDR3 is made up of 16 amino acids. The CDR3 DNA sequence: TGTGCCAGCTCACCCAGGCAGGCCGCTAGGACCGGGGAGCTGTTTTTT. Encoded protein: CASSPRQAARTGELFF.

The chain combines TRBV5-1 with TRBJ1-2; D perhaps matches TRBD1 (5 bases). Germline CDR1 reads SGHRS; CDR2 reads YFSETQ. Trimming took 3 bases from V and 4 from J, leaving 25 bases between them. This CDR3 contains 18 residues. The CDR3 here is CASSSVLTKGPRSYGYTF. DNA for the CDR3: TGCGCCAGCAGCTCTGTACTTACTAAGGGGCCTAGGAGCTATGGCTACACCTTC.

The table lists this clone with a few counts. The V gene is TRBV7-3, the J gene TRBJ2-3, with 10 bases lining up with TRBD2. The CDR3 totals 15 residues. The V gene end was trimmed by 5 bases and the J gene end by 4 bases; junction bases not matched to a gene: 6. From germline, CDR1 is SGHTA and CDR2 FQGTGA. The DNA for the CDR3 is TGTGCCAGCAGCCCTAGCGGGAGTAAGGCAGATACGCAGTATTTT. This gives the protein CASSPSGSKADTQYF.

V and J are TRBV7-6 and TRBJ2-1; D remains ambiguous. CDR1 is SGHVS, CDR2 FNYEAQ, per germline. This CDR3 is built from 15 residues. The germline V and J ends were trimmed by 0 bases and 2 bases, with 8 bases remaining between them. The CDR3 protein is CASSLADPAYNEQFF. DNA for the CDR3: TGTGCCAGCAGCTTAGCCGACCCAGCCTACAATGAGCAGTTCTTC. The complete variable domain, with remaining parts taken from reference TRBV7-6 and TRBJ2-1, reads GAGVSQSPRYKVTKRGQDVALRCDPISGHVSLYWYRQALGQGPEFLTYFNYEAQQDKSGLPNDRFSAERPEGSISTLTIQRTEQRDSAMYRCASSLADPAYNEQFFGPGTRLTVL.

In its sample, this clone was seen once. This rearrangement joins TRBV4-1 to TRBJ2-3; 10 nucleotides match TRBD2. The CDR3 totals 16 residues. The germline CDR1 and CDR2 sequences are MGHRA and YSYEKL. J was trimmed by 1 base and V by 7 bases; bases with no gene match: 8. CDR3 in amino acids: CASTPHGTSGTDTQYF. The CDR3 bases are TGCGCCAGCACCCCCCACGGGACTAGCGGCACAGATACGCAGTATTTT.

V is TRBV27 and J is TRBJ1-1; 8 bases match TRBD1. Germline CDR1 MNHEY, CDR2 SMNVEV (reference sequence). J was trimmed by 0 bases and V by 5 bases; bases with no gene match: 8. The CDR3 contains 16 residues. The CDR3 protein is CASSRDRLMMNTEAFF. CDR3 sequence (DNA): TGTGCCAGCAGTCGGGACAGGTTAATGATGAACACTGAAGCTTTCTTT.

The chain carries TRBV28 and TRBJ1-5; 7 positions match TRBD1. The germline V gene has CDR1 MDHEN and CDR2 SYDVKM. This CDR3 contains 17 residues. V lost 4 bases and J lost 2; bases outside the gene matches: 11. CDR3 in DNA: TGTGCCAGCAGTTCTCCGCTTGACAGGGCTGGCAATCAGCCCCAGCATTTT. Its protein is CASSSPLDRAGNQPQHF.

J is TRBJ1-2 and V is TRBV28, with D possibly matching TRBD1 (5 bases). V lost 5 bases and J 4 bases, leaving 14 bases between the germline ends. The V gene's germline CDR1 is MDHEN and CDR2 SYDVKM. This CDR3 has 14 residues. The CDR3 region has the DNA TGTGCCAGCAGTCCCACCGGGACCTCCTATGGCTACACCTTC. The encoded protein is CASSPTGTSYGYTF.

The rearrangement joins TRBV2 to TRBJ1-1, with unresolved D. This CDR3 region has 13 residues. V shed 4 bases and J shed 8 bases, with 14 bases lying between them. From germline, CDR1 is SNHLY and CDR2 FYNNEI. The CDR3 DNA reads TGTGCCAGCAGTGTTGGATGGGGAAGAGAAGCTTTCTTT. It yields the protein CASSVGWGREAFF.